This T cell receptor (beta chain) was captured by sequencing in a study of cytomegalovirus exposure and HLA in healthy donors. Study-wide background: Among the 350 to 400 donors who were genotyped, about 79% fell in the genetic ancestry cluster that is associated with self-reported Caucasian donors.

Primers for the PCR totalled 60 Vbeta and 13 Jbeta. Measured with immunoSEQ multiplex PCR; TCRdb has only the in-frame clones, and not every one. The profile shows approximately 160,000 clones, approximately 84% of them singletons. The CDR3 runs 13 residues. V lost 3 bases to trimming and J lost 7 bases, with 13 bases between them. CDR1 SGHNT and CDR2 YYREEE come from the germline V gene (reference sequence). Specimen: PBMCs. The chain uses TRBV5-4 and TRBJ1-2, with D perhaps TRBD1 (6 bases). This receptor was obtained from a woman in her fifties or sixties in good health and CMV-seropositive. The CDR3 DNA reads TGTGCCAGCAGCTCGCCTGGGGGCCTTGGCTACACCTTC. This gives the protein CASSSPGGLGYTF. Looking up the rest from reference TRBV5-4 and TRBJ1-2 gives the full variable domain: ETGVTQSPTHLIKTRGQQVTLRCSSQSGHNTVSWYQQALGQGPQFIFQYYREEENGRGNFPPRFSGLQFPNYSSELNVNALELDDSALYLCASSSPGGLGYTFGSGTRLTVV.